Below are 9 T cell receptor beta chains sequenced from a single sample in a study of OX40 agonist ivuxolimab in advanced cancers. Generated by immunoSEQ multiplex PCR, the TCRdb table keeps only in-frame clones and is missing some. The top ten clones hold roughly 49% of a sample with some 19,000 clones, 83% of them seen once. The sample in question was CD4+ or CD8+ T cells sorted from blood, obtained in a trial of the OX40 agonist ivuxolimab. These receptors were collected from an adult with an advanced solid tumor such as melanoma, head and neck, liver or kidney cancer.

This chain connects TRBV6-6 to TRBJ2-1, with D perhaps given as TRBD1 or TRBD2 (5 bases each). CDR3 size: 13 residues. CDR1 is MNHNY and CDR2 is SVGAGI in the germline V gene (reference sequence). Trimming took off 4 bases at V and 9 bases at J, with 13 bases between the two ends. The CDR3 nucleotides are TGTGCCAGCAGTTTCGTGTGGGACGCTGAGCAGTTCTTC. This encodes CASSFVWDAEQFF.

In this sample, this clone is medium-sized (0.01 to 0.1%). The J gene is TRBJ1-5, the V gene TRBV5-1, with a weak D call TRBD1 (5 bases). The V end lost 0 bases, the J end lost 4 bases, and 8 bases lay between the germline ends. CDR1 and CDR2 from the germline V gene are SGHRS and YFSETQ. CDR3 length: 14 residues. In DNA form, the CDR3 reads TGCGCCAGCAGCTTGGAGGCAGGGAATCAGCCCCAGCATTTT. It specifies CASSLEAGNQPQHF.

This clone was seen more than once but under ten times. The chain recombines TRBV6-6 with TRBJ1-2; TRBD1 agrees at 12 bases. The CDR3 loop spans 13 amino acids. CDR1 and CDR2 (germline): MNHNY, SVGAGI (reference sequence). The junction had 5 bases not matched to a gene; V was cut back by 7 bases and J by 8 bases. The CDR3 sequence is CASTGTGGVGYTF. DNA of the CDR3: TGTGCCAGCACAGGGACAGGGGGCGTAGGCTACACCTTC.

This clone has just one count. The J gene is TRBJ2-1, the V gene TRBV6-5; D is unresolved. The CDR3 has 14 amino acids. Trimming left V 5 bases short and J 4 bases short, with 12 bases between. Germline V gene sequence: CDR1 MNHEY, CDR2 SVGAGI. CDR3 sequence: CASSPLGQYNEQFF. The CDR3 DNA is TGTGCCAGCAGTCCCCTGGGCCAATACAATGAGCAGTTCTTC.

The rearrangement links TRBV9 to TRBJ2-3, with D possibly matching TRBD2 (7 bases). This CDR3 comprises 18 residues. The germline V gene encodes CDR1 SGDLS and CDR2 YYNGEE. V was clipped by 0 bases and J by 3 bases, with 20 bases between them. CDR3 sequence (DNA): TGTGCCAGCAGCGTAGCGGGAGGAGGAGGGGGTAGGACAGATACGCAGTATTTT. Translated: CASSVAGGGGGRTDTQYF.

This clone has a single count. The rearrangement joins TRBV2 to TRBJ2-1; 10 nucleotides match TRBD1. Trimming cost V 5 bases and J 8 bases; bases outside gene matches: 6. The germline V gene has CDR1 SNHLY and CDR2 FYNNEI. There are 14 residues in the CDR3. The CDR3 region is CASSRTGGYDEQFF. CDR3 DNA sequence: TGTGCCAGCAGTAGGACAGGGGGTTATGATGAGCAGTTCTTC.

The chain joins TRBV6-6 to TRBJ1-1; D is unresolved. Trimming left V 6 bases short and J 4 bases short, with 12 bases between. CDR1 is MNHNY, CDR2 SVGAGI, per germline (reference sequence). This CDR3 comprises 13 residues. Here the CDR3 DNA reads TGTGCCAGCAGCCGTGGACTCATCACTGAAGCTTTCTTT. As protein: CASSRGLITEAFF.

The V call is TRBV5-1, the J call TRBJ2-7, with D uncertain. Germline CDR1 and CDR2: SGHRS and YFSETQ. The CDR3 is 17 amino acids. Trimming took off 0 bases at V and 0 bases at J, with 16 bases between the two ends. In nucleotides, the CDR3 is TGCGCCAGCAGCTTGGATTGGCGCAGAGAAACCTCCTACGAGCAGTACTTC. This gives the protein CASSLDWRRETSYEQYF.

This sequence joins TRBV10-1 and TRBJ1-1; D may be TRBD1 (5 bases). Between the trimmed V and J ends, which lost 2 bases and 5 bases, there was a span of 9 bases. Germline assignment: CDR1 WNHNN and CDR2 SYGVQD (reference sequence). This CDR3 has 13 amino acids. Written as DNA, the CDR3 is TGCGCCAGCAGTGAGGCCAGGGATACTGAAGCTTTCTTT. This gives the protein CASSEARDTEAFF.